The rows below give T cell receptor beta chains drawn from one sample of a study of blood T cells in healthy people across ages. One entry per CDR3 protein results from TCRdb running MiXCR on the 5' RACE reads. The table has around 1,600,000 distinct CDR3 sequences, 40% to 45% seen once. Specimen: blood. The source of these receptors is a woman younger than 30 in good health. CDR3s include the opening cysteine and the closing phenylalanine or tryptophan. D genes are given only for firm matches. Expanded clones are given a class, and other clones once, few, many or no size at all.

D	J	size	V	DNA	CDR3
TRBD1	TRBJ1-1	many	TRBV7-9	TGTGCCAGCAGCCTACAGGGGGCGACGACTGAAGCTTTCTTT	CASSLQGATTEAFF
NA	TRBJ2-3	NA	TRBV12-3/TRBV12-4	TGTGCCAGCAGTGCTCCCGGGACTTCTCCGCAGTATTTT	CASSAPGTSPQYF
TRBD1	TRBJ2-7	NA	TRBV20-1	TGCAGTGCTAGCGGAGGTTTTGTGACAGGGTCTTACGAGCAGTACTTC	CSASGGFVTGSYEQYF
NA	TRBJ2-5	few	TRBV27	TGTGCCAGCAGTCCTCGAGGGGCCCAAGAGACCCAGTACTTC	CASSPRGAQETQYF
TRBD1	TRBJ2-1	NA	TRBV29-1	TGCAGCGTTGAAAAGGACAGGAATGAGCAGTTCTTC	CSVEKDRNEQFF
NA	TRBJ2-5	few	TRBV19	TGTGCCAGTAGTCGGTCAGAAGAGACCCAGTACTTC	CASSRSEETQYF
NA	TRBJ2-3	few	TRBV20-1	TGCAGTGCTAGATGGCTTGACTGGAGCACAGATACGCAGTATTTT	CSARWLDWSTDTQYF
TRBD1	TRBJ1-6	NA	TRBV7-2	TGTGCCAGCAGCTTACAAGGACAGGATAATTCACCCCTCCACTTT	CASSLQGQDNSPLHF
NA	TRBJ2-7	NA	TRBV24-1	TGTGCCGCCAGTGATCCGGGGTCCTACAATGAGCAGTACTTC	CAASDPGSYNEQYF
TRBD1	TRBJ1-1	few	TRBV4-1	TGCGCCAGCAGCCCGCAGGGGGGGACAGGGCTCACTGAAGCTTTCTTT	CASSPQGGTGLTEAFF
NA	TRBJ2-1	NA	TRBV4-1	TGCGCCAGCAGCCAAGATCGCCTTTGGAATGAGCAGTTCTTC	CASSQDRLWNEQFF
NA	TRBJ2-5	NA	TRBV12-3/TRBV12-4	TGTGCCAGCAGTTCCCGGTCCACAGGGACCCAGTACTTC	CASSSRSTGTQYF
TRBD2	TRBJ2-7	NA	TRBV6-5	TGTGCCAGCAGTTACCAGGCTAGCGGGAGTAATGAGCAGTACTTC	CASSYQASGSNEQYF
NA	TRBJ2-7	NA	TRBV20-1	TGCAGTGCTAGAGATATTAGCGGAGCCTACGAGCAGTACTTC	CSARDISGAYEQYF
NA	TRBJ2-3	few	TRBV28	TGTGCCAGCACCCGGGACATGACAGATACGCAGTATTTT	CASTRDMTDTQYF
NA	TRBJ2-7	NA	TRBV27	TGTGCCCGCGCCCGGGGCAGAACCTACGAGCAGTACTTC	CARARGRTYEQYF
NA	TRBJ2-7	few	TRBV20-1	TGCAGTGCCAGGGGACTAATCTCCTACGAGCAGTACTTC	CSARGLISYEQYF
NA	TRBJ1-2	NA	TRBV11-2	TGTGCCAGCAGCAAACCGTCTAGGAGGTTACTGAACTATGGCTACACCTTC	CASSKPSRRLLNYGYTF
TRBD2	TRBJ2-5	few	TRBV9	TGTGCCAGCAGCGTAGCCGATTTAGCGGGTGAGACCCAGTACTTC	CASSVADLAGETQYF
NA	TRBJ1-5	few	TRBV12-3/TRBV12-4	TGTGCCAGCAGATGGACAGTCGGGCAGCCCCAGCATTTT	CASRWTVGQPQHF
NA	TRBJ1-6	NA	TRBV12-3/TRBV12-4	TGTACCAGCAGACTCCAGGCCTATAATTCACCCCTCCACTTT	CTSRLQAYNSPLHF
NA	TRBJ2-3	few	TRBV20-1	TGCAGTGCTCCCTTCAGCGGATCCATCACAGATACGCAGTATTTT	CSAPFSGSITDTQYF
NA	TRBJ2-2	once	TRBV7-9	TGTGCCAGCAGCTCGTATGCCGGGAAGAACACCGGGGAGCTGTTTTTT	CASSSYAGKNTGELFF
TRBD1	TRBJ2-7	NA	TRBV6-1	TGTGCCAGCAGTGAAGGGACAGGGACCGCGGGCTACGAGCAGTACTTC	CASSEGTGTAGYEQYF
NA	TRBJ1-1	NA	TRBV29-1	TGCAGCGCTTCCGGGACCCCTGCACTTGAAGCTTTCTTT	CSASGTPALEAFF
TRBD1	TRBJ1-5	NA	TRBV25-1	TGTGCCGCCGGACAGGGCGAATACAATCAGCCCCAGCATTTT	CAAGQGEYNQPQHF
NA	TRBJ1-2	NA	TRBV29-1	TGCAGCGTTCGTACAGGGAGCTCGGGCTACACCTTC	CSVRTGSSGYTF
TRBD2	TRBJ2-5	once	TRBV6-5	TGTGCCAGCAGCTCATACCGGGAGGATATAGAGACCCAGTACTTC	CASSSYREDIETQYF
NA	TRBJ2-3	few	TRBV10-3	TGTGCCATCAGTGAGTCGGTCCAGGGTAGCAGAGTGGATACGCAGTATTTT	CAISESVQGSRVDTQYF
TRBD2	TRBJ2-7	few	TRBV27	TGTGCCAGCAGTCTGGGACTAGCGGGAGGAGTTTACGAGCAGTACTTC	CASSLGLAGGVYEQYF
NA	TRBJ2-1	many	TRBV6-2/TRBV6-3	TGTGCCAGCAGTTATGACAGCTCCTACAATGAGCAGTTCTTC	CASSYDSSYNEQFF
NA	TRBJ1-5	many	TRBV7-2	TGTGCCAGCAGCTTGAATAGGGATCAGCCCCAGCATTTT	CASSLNRDQPQHF
NA	TRBJ2-3	NA	TRBV11-1	TGTGCCAGCAGCTTAGCCCGTGTGGATACGCAGTATTTT	CASSLARVDTQYF
TRBD2	TRBJ2-3	NA	TRBV4-3	TGCGCCAGCAGCCACGGGACTAGCGCGGATACGCAGTATTTT	CASSHGTSADTQYF
NA	TRBJ1-1	few	TRBV15	TGTGCCACCAGCTATGGACAGAGGAACACTGAAGCTTTCTTT	CATSYGQRNTEAFF
NA	TRBJ2-7	NA	TRBV5-1	TGCGCCAGCAGTAACGGATTAGAAGAGTACTTC	CASSNGLEEYF
NA	TRBJ2-7	NA	TRBV20-1	TGCAGTGCAAAAAAAGGCAGGGGTTCCTACGAGCAGTACTTC	CSAKKGRGSYEQYF
NA	TRBJ2-1	many	TRBV6-2/TRBV6-3	TGTGCCAGCAGCTACCCAGGACTTTACAATGAGCAGTTCTTC	CASSYPGLYNEQFF
NA	TRBJ1-5	few	TRBV18	TGTGCCAGCTCACCACTAGGTAGCAATCAGCCCCAGCATTTT	CASSPLGSNQPQHF
TRBD1	TRBJ2-7	NA	TRBV2	TGTGCCAGCAGTGGCGACAGGGGGCTCAACGAGCAGTACTTC	CASSGDRGLNEQYF
NA	TRBJ2-5	NA	TRBV6-5	TGTGCCAGCAGAAGACACCAAGAGACCCAGTACTTC	CASRRHQETQYF
TRBD2	TRBJ2-5	NA	TRBV4-3	TGCGCCAGCAGCCAAGATTATAGGACTAGCGTAGAGACCCAGTACTTC	CASSQDYRTSVETQYF
TRBD2	TRBJ2-7	NA	TRBV7-2	TGTGCCAGCAGCTTAGGCCTAGCGGGTAACCCTTGGGAGCAGTACTTC	CASSLGLAGNPWEQYF
TRBD1	TRBJ1-2	few	TRBV4-3	TGCGCCAGCAGCTTCGGGACAGGTGGTGGCTACACCTTC	CASSFGTGGGYTF
NA	TRBJ2-7	NA	TRBV20-1	TGCAGTGGCAGTAAAAGCGATGAGCAGTACTTC	CSGSKSDEQYF
NA	TRBJ2-5	NA	TRBV7-2	TGTGCCAGCAGCCCACGGACACTAAGAGATACCCAGTACTTC	CASSPRTLRDTQYF
NA	TRBJ1-4	NA	TRBV7-9	TGTGCCAGCAGTCCCCTTGGGCCCACCGCTGGTGAAAAACTGTTTTTT	CASSPLGPTAGEKLFF
TRBD2	TRBJ2-7	once	TRBV5-1	TGCGCCAGCAGCGGCGGGAGGACTTACAATGAGCAGTACTTC	CASSGGRTYNEQYF
NA	TRBJ2-5	NA	TRBV9	TGTACCAGCACCGCAAACGGGCACAATGAGCAGTACTTC	CTSTANGHNEQYF
NA	TRBJ2-6	NA	TRBV30	TGTGCCTGGAGTCCTTGGGGAGCTGGGGCCAACGTCCTGACTTTC	CAWSPWGAGANVLTF
TRBD2	TRBJ2-1	many	TRBV7-2	TGTGCCAGCAGCACTAGCGGGGGCTTGTACAATGAGCAGTTCTTC	CASSTSGGLYNEQFF
NA	TRBJ2-1	few	TRBV9	TGTGCCAGCAGCGTAGCTGGTGTTTCGAGCGGAGTCTCCTACAATGAGCAGTTCTTC	CASSVAGVSSGVSYNEQFF
TRBD1	TRBJ2-5	NA	TRBV12-3/TRBV12-4	TGTGCCAGCAGTTCCGGGACAGGGGTGTACCAAGAGACCCAGTACTTC	CASSSGTGVYQETQYF
NA	TRBJ1-3	NA	TRBV7-9	TGTGCCAGCAGCTACGGGTCTGGAAACACCATATATTTT	CASSYGSGNTIYF
NA	TRBJ1-4	NA	TRBV28	TGTGCCAGCAGGGACCAGGCCACAACTAATGAAAAACTGTTTTTT	CASRDQATTNEKLFF
NA	TRBJ1-2	few	TRBV15	TGTGCCACCACGCCGCACCCCAACTATGGCTACACCTTC	CATTPHPNYGYTF
TRBD2	TRBJ2-3	NA	TRBV6-2/TRBV6-3	TGCGCCAGCACCTACGGACTAGCGGGGAGCACAGATACGCAGTATTTT	CASTYGLAGSTDTQYF
NA	TRBJ2-1	NA	TRBV27	TGTGCCAGCAGTTTAGGGACTGGAAACTACGAGCAGTTCTTC	CASSLGTGNYEQFF
TRBD1	TRBJ1-5	once	TRBV7-6	TGTGCCAGCAGCTTGGCAGGGGGAGGTTGGTCAAATCAGCCCCAGCATTTT	CASSLAGGGWSNQPQHF